This T cell receptor (beta chain) was obtained from a study of technical replicates of blood from a handful of donors. Measured with immunoSEQ multiplex PCR; TCRdb has only the in-frame clones, and not every one. The sample lists fewer than 85,000 clones; about 95% were seen once. Per germline, CDR1 SGHNT and CDR2 YYREEE (reference sequence). V was pared by 0 bases and J by 7 bases, with 16 bases between. The CDR3 is 15 residues long. What was sequenced was T cells isolated from PBMCs. The clonotype comes from a human donor in good health. This chain joins TRBV5-4 and TRBJ1-2; D perhaps matches TRBD1 (6 bases). CDR3 residues: CASSLAQTGPGGYTF. The DNA of the CDR3 is TGTGCCAGCAGCTTGGCGCAGACAGGACCAGGTGGCTACACCTTC.